These 25 T cell receptor beta chains originate from one sample sequenced in a study of Ad26.COV2.S vaccination and SARS-CoV-2 variants. The sample's treatment: roughly 20 received Ad26.COV2.S at low or high dose, single or two shots; 5 received placebo; per-sample allocation not given. Sample collection was performed on day 63 after the first vaccine or placebo injection. Some clones are missing from TCRdb's copy, which holds only in-frame ones; the method was immunoSEQ multiplex PCR. The data contain hundreds of thousands of clones, around 90% of them singletons. Sequencing used peripheral blood, obtained in a trial of Ad26.COV2.S vaccine versus placebo. Receptors were obtained from a person between 18 and 65 years old who received the Ad26.COV2.S COVID-19 vaccine or a placebo.

V gene TRBV7-2 combines with J gene TRBJ1-1; possible D gene TRBD1, 5 bases. CDR3 length: 14 residues. Germline-derived CDR1 and CDR2 are SGHTA and FQGNSA. Trimming stripped 5 bases from V and 3 bases from J, with 13 bases between. The CDR3 here is CASSEYRRYTEAFF. CDR3 DNA sequence: TGTGCCAGCAGCGAGTACAGGAGGTACACTGAAGCTTTCTTT.

This clone was detected once. The chain links TRBV3-1 (or the pseudogene TRBV3-2) to TRBJ1-6; D may be TRBD1 (6 bases). Germline V CDR1 and CDR2: LGHDT, YNNKEL (reference sequence). This CDR3 region has 17 residues. V was trimmed by 5 bases and J by 4 bases, leaving 18 bases between them. The CDR3 sequence is CASSGAAGVRYNSPLHF. The CDR3 DNA sequence: TGTGCCAGCAGCGGAGCAGCAGGGGTGAGATATAATTCACCCCTCCACTTT.

V usage is TRBV6-5 and J usage is TRBJ1-2, with a weak D call TRBD1 (6 bases). The ends were cut back, 6 bases at V and 6 bases at J, with 14 bases in the middle. Per the germline V gene, CDR1 is MNHEY and CDR2 is SVGAGI. The CDR3 consists of 13 residues. CDR3: CASRTGVSHGYTF. CDR3 nucleotides: TGTGCCAGCAGGACAGGCGTGTCGCATGGCTACACCTTC.

The gene calls are TRBV5-6 and TRBJ1-2; D is uncertain. Germline V lookup: CDR1 SGHDT, CDR2 YYEEEE. V was shortened by 1 base and J by 0 bases, with 13 bases between the two germline ends. This CDR3 is built from 16 residues. CDR3 bases: TGTGCCAGCAGCTTGAGGAGGGTCGAAGCTAACTATGGCTACACCTTC. It specifies CASSLRRVEANYGYTF.

The V and J genes are TRBV13 and TRBJ2-7, with D possibly matching TRBD2 (7 bases). The CDR3 runs to 14 residues. CDR1 and CDR2 from the germline V gene are PRHDT and FYEKMQ (reference sequence). Trimming cost V 5 bases and J 6 bases, with 17 bases left between them. As DNA, the CDR3 is TGTGCCAGCAGCCCCCCGAGGGGGGAGGGCGAGCAGTACTTC. Translation gives CASSPPRGEGEQYF.

The chain carries TRBV24-1 and TRBJ2-1; 13 nucleotides agree with TRBD2. After removal of 4 bases from V and 11 bases from J, the junction contained 7 bases not matched to a gene. CDR1 and CDR2 from the germline V gene are KGHDR and SFDVKD. The CDR3 sequence is 15 residues long. The CDR3 region has the DNA TGTGCCACCAGTGAACGGACTAGCGGGAGCTCGAAGCAGTTCTTC. Amino acid sequence: CATSERTSGSSKQFF.

This clone was seen only a few times. The genes are TRBV5-4 and TRBJ1-4; D not certain. The length of the CDR3 is 12 residues. Per germline, CDR1 SGHNT and CDR2 YYREEE (reference sequence). V was clipped by 4 bases and J by 13 bases, with 14 bases between them. CDR3 residues: CASSREGAGLFF. The CDR3 nucleotides are TGTGCCAGCAGCCGGGAGGGAGCGGGACTGTTTTTT. Full variable domain (rest looked up from reference TRBV5-4 and TRBJ1-4): ETGVTQSPTHLIKTRGQQVTLRCSSQSGHNTVSWYQQALGQGPQFIFQYYREEENGRGNFPPRFSGLQFPNYSSELNVNALELDDSALYLCASSREGAGLFFGSGTQLSVL.

The rearrangement uses TRBV27 and TRBJ2-7, with TRBD1 as a possible D gene (5 bases). CDR1 is MNHEY, CDR2 SMNVEV, per germline (reference sequence). The germline V and J ends were trimmed by 3 bases and 6 bases, with 12 bases remaining between them. There are 13 residues in the CDR3. The CDR3, as DNA: TGTGCCAGCAGTTTGCAGGGTACAAGCGAGCAGTACTTC. Encoded protein: CASSLQGTSEQYF.

In regard to this clone: Other DNA sequences in the sample encode the same CDR3. The chain employs TRBV9 and TRBJ2-7, with 9 bases matching TRBD1. V gave up 2 bases and J gave up 2 bases; unmatched junction bases: 8. Germline V lookup: CDR1 SGDLS, CDR2 YYNGEE. The CDR3 contains 16 residues. CDR3 amino acids: CASSVGIGTGTYEQYF. CDR3 in DNA: TGTGCCAGCAGCGTGGGGATCGGGACAGGGACCTACGAGCAGTACTTC.

On this clone: Other DNA sequences in the same sample also yield this CDR3. V gene TRBV11-2 combines with J gene TRBJ1-2; unclear D gene. Per the germline V gene, CDR1 is SGHAT and CDR2 is FQNNGV. This CDR3 contains 14 residues. Deletions cut 2 bases from V and 5 bases from J, with 12 bases between. This chain's CDR3 is CASSLSDGGYGYTF. In DNA, the CDR3 is TGTGCCAGCAGCTTATCGGACGGTGGTTATGGCTACACCTTC.

The chain carries TRBV2 and TRBJ2-3; 10 bases line up with TRBD1. This CDR3 has 14 amino acids. Looked up from germline, CDR1 is SNHLY and CDR2 is FYNNEI. V dropped 7 bases and J dropped 5; count of bases not matched to a gene: 6. The CDR3 loop reads CASTRQGAGDTQYF. For the CDR3, the DNA is TGTGCCAGCACTCGACAGGGGGCAGGAGATACGCAGTATTTT.

This clone has just one count. The chain recombines TRBV30 with TRBJ1-5; 11 bases map to TRBD1. This CDR3 has 16 amino acids. V was pared by 2 bases and J by 4 bases, with 7 bases of the junction left unmatched. In germline, CDR1 is GTSNPN, CDR2 SVGIG (reference sequence). CDR3 in amino acids: CAWSQGGQGENQPQHF. The CDR3 DNA sequence: TGTGCCTGGAGTCAGGGGGGACAGGGGGAGAATCAGCCCCAGCATTTT.

This clone is a singleton in its sample. The chain carries TRBV7-3 and TRBJ2-2; 7 bases match TRBD1. Germline CDR1 and CDR2: SGHTA and FQGTGA. This CDR3 is built from 19 residues. V lost 1 base and J lost 0; bases outside the gene matches: 11. The CDR3 protein is CASSLIPPWGQSNTGELFF. CDR3 bases: TGTGCCAGCAGCTTAATCCCTCCCTGGGGACAGTCGAACACCGGGGAGCTGTTTTTT.

The rearrangement links TRBV2 to TRBJ1-4; D might be TRBD1 (5 bases). V lost 4 bases and J 10 bases, leaving 10 bases between the germline ends. Germline lookup yields CDR1 SNHLY and CDR2 FYNNEI. The CDR3 has 12 residues. CDR3 in DNA: TGTGCCAGCAGTGTCCAGGGTTCAAAACTGTTTTTT. Translating it yields CASSVQGSKLFF. The whole variable domain, remainder taken from reference TRBV2 and TRBJ1-4, is EPEVTQTPSHQVTQMGQEVILRCVPISNHLYFYWYRQILGQKVEFLVSFYNNEISEKSEIFDDQFSVERPDGSNFTLKIRSTKLEDSAMYFCASSVQGSKLFFGSGTQLSVL.

The genes are TRBV4-2 and TRBJ1-2, with unresolved D. CDR1 and CDR2 (germline): LGHNA, YNFKEQ. The ends were cut back, 1 base at V and 5 bases at J, with 17 bases in the middle. The CDR3 is made up of 16 amino acids. The CDR3 sequence: CASSQGGGQAEYGYTF. The CDR3 DNA reads TGTGCCAGCAGCCAAGGGGGAGGCCAGGCCGAATATGGCTACACCTTC.

V usage is TRBV5-1 and J usage is TRBJ2-1; possible D gene TRBD2, 5 bases. The CDR3 is 15 residues long. Germline V lookup: CDR1 SGHRS, CDR2 YFSETQ. The germline V and J ends were trimmed by 1 base and 9 bases, with 17 bases remaining between them. For the CDR3, the DNA is TGCGCCAGCAGCTTGCTGAGCGGCATGGAAGGTGAGCAGTTCTTC. Amino acids: CASSLLSGMEGEQFF.

The chain carries TRBV5-5 and TRBJ2-2; D remains unclear. Trimming stripped 4 bases from V and 5 bases from J, with 6 bases between. The CDR3 is 12 residues long. Germline-derived CDR1 and CDR2 are SGHKS and YYEKEE (reference sequence). This CDR3 reads CASSHHTGELFF. In DNA, the CDR3 is TGTGCCAGCAGCCACCATACCGGGGAGCTGTTTTTT.

The V and J genes are TRBV14 and TRBJ1-2; 7 nucleotides align to TRBD1. The CDR3 loop spans 16 amino acids. The germline V gene encodes CDR1 SGHDN and CDR2 FVKESK. V lost 2 bases to trimming and J lost 4 bases; unmatched junction nucleotides: 10. The CDR3 DNA follows: TGTGCCAGCAGCCAATCAGCTGGGACAGCCCTCTATGGCTACACCTTC. It specifies CASSQSAGTALYGYTF.

V gene TRBV20-1 combines with J gene TRBJ2-1, with D possibly TRBD1 on 6 matching bases. This CDR3 contains 10 residues. Deletions cut 5 bases from V and 9 bases from J, with 8 bases between. Germline CDR1 reads DFQATT; CDR2 reads SNEGSKA (reference sequence). The chain's CDR3 is CSALDSEQFF. The CDR3 nucleotides read TGCAGTGCTCTGGACAGTGAGCAGTTCTTC.

This chain uses TRBV6-4 with TRBJ2-1; D call uncertain. V dropped 6 bases and J dropped 2 bases, with 11 bases sitting between them. There are 14 residues in the CDR3. CDR1 and CDR2 from the germline V gene are MRHNA and SNTAGT. The CDR3 coding sequence is TGTGCCAGCAGCCCTATGGGTGCCTACAATGAGCAGTTCTTC. This gives the protein CASSPMGAYNEQFF.

The chain has TRBV6-6 and TRBJ1-3; TRBD1 is a possible D gene (6 bases). From germline, CDR1 is MNHNY and CDR2 SVGAGI (reference sequence). This CDR3 comprises 18 residues. With 5 bases removed from V and 0 bases from J, the gap between germline ends came to 20 bases. The CDR3 sequence is CASSPQGWTPSSGNTIYF. CDR3 DNA sequence: TGTGCCAGCAGTCCCCAGGGGTGGACGCCTTCCTCTGGAAACACCATATATTTT.

The chain links TRBV29-1 to TRBJ1-1; no clear D. The germline CDR1 and CDR2 sequences are SQVTM and ANQGSEA. V was pared by 3 bases and J by 0 bases, with 2 bases between. There are 11 residues in the CDR3. CDR3 DNA sequence: TGCAGCGTTGACGTGAACACTGAAGCTTTCTTT. Protein product: CSVDVNTEAFF.

V usage is TRBV9 and J usage is TRBJ2-3; 7 bases map to TRBD2. The length of the CDR3 is 12 residues. Trimming cost V 3 bases and J 11 bases; bases outside gene matches: 6. Germline values: CDR1 SGDLS, CDR2 YYNGEE. For the CDR3, the DNA is TGTGCCAGCAGCGAACCTAGCGGTCGGCAGTATTTT. Its translation: CASSEPSGRQYF.

This chain connects TRBV5-6 to TRBJ1-2; tentatively, D is TRBD1 (5 bases). The CDR3 runs to 13 residues. The V and J ends lost 4 bases and 2 bases respectively, with 9 bases between them. The germline V gene has CDR1 SGHDT and CDR2 YYEEEE. CDR3 sequence: CASSLRGNYGYTF. CDR3 coding DNA: TGTGCCAGCAGCCTCCGGGGCAACTATGGCTACACCTTC.

The chain carries TRBV23-1 and TRBJ2-7, with a tentative D call TRBD1 (6 bases). TRBV23-1 is sorted into the ORF group, with uncertain function. Deletions cut 2 bases from V and 10 bases from J, with 9 bases between. The CDR3 runs 11 residues. The CDR3 nucleotides are TGCGCCAGCAGTCAACGCAGGGGCCAGTACTTC. Translated: CASSQRRGQYF.